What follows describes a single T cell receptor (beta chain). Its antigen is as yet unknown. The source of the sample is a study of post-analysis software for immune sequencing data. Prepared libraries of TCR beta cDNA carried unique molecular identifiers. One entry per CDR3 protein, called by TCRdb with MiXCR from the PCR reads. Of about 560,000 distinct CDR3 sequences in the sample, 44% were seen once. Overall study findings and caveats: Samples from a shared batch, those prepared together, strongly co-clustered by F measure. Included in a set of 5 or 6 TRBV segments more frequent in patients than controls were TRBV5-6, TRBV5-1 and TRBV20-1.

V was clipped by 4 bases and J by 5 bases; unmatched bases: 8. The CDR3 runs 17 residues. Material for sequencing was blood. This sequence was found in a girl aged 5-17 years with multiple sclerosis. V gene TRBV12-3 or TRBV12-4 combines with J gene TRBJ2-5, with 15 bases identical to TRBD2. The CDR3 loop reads CASSWTSGRVRRETQYF. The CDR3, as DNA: TGTGCCAGCAGTTGGACTAGCGGGAGGGTTAGGAGGGAGACCCAGTACTTC.